These 29 T cell receptor beta chains share one sample of origin, sequenced in a study of response to subunit inactivated influenza vaccine. TCRdb reanalysed the RT-PCR reads using MiXCR and keeps one entry per CDR3 protein. This table holds 450,000 to 600,000 distinct CDR3 sequences, about 17% found once. This sample comprised CD4+ T cells sorted from PBMCs, obtained 23 months after vaccination. Every receptor here comes from a man aged 45 to 75 who received an inactivated influenza vaccine.

This clonotype was picked up a small number of times. The chain recombines TRBV5-1 with TRBJ1-3; 8 bases fit TRBD1. V lost 3 bases to trimming and J lost 4 bases; unmatched junction nucleotides: 3. Germline V gives CDR1 SGHRS, CDR2 YFSETQ. This CDR3 comprises 14 residues. This chain's CDR3 is CASSSTGDGNTIYF. The CDR3 DNA reads as TGCGCCAGCAGCTCGACAGGGGACGGAAACACCATATATTTT.

This clonotype appeared a few times. The genes are TRBV9 and TRBJ2-5; D perhaps matches TRBD2 (7 bases). V lost 1 base and J 5 bases, leaving 15 bases between the germline ends. This CDR3 is 15 amino acids long. Germline values: CDR1 SGDLS, CDR2 YYNGEE. CDR3 DNA sequence: TGTGCCAGCAGCGTAAGTGGGGGGGCGGAGGAGACCCAGTACTTC. It is translated as CASSVSGGAEETQYF.

The CDR3 protein is CASSLTGGGSPLHF. The CDR3 DNA reads as TGTGCCAGCAGCCTCACAGGGGGTGGATCACCCCTCCACTTT. J is TRBJ1-6 and V is TRBV12-3 or TRBV12-4, with 8 bases lining up with TRBD1. The V segment lost 6 bases and the J segment 10 bases; nucleotides outside the gene matches: 8. CDR3 length equals 14 residues.

This clonotype showed up many times. V is TRBV12-3 or TRBV12-4 and J is TRBJ2-7; D is perhaps TRBD2 (6 bases). CDR3 size: 11 residues. V was pared by 5 bases and J by 7 bases, with 9 bases between. CDR3 coding DNA: TGTGCCAGCAGTGTGGCGGGGGAGCAGTACTTC. It encodes CASSVAGEQYF.

The chain combines TRBV20-1 with TRBJ2-3, with D perhaps assigned TRBD1 or TRBD2 (7 bases each). The CDR3 sequence is 14 residues long. CDR1 is DFQATT and CDR2 is SNEGSKA in the germline V gene (reference sequence). CDR3 sequence (DNA): TGCAGGGGAGGGGGCGCGGAACGAACAGATACGCAGTATTTT. Protein product: CRGGGAERTDTQYF.

The chain recombines TRBV3-1 with TRBJ1-2; 7 bases fit TRBD1. J gave up 5 bases and V 4 bases, and 7 bases lay outside the gene matches. CDR3 length: 14 residues. CDR1 and CDR2 from the germline V gene are LGHDT and YNNKEL (reference sequence). The CDR3 reads CASSPAPQGYGYTF. DNA for the CDR3: TGTGCCAGCAGCCCGGCTCCACAGGGGTATGGCTACACCTTC.

In its sample, this clonotype was seen many times. This chain connects TRBV11-1 to TRBJ2-5; D possibly uses TRBD1 or TRBD2 (5 bases each). The germline V and J ends were trimmed by 5 bases and 5 bases, with 12 bases remaining between them. Germline V gene data show CDR1 as SGHAT and CDR2 as FQDESV (reference sequence). This CDR3 has 13 residues. As DNA, the CDR3 is TGTGCCAGCAGCCACGGGACGGAGGAGACCCAGTACTTC. Its protein product is CASSHGTEETQYF.

This clonotype was observed a few times. The chain carries TRBV20-1 and TRBJ1-2; no clear D gene. This CDR3 comprises 12 residues. The germline V and J ends were trimmed by 4 bases and 5 bases, with 11 bases remaining between them. CDR1 and CDR2 from the germline V gene are DFQATT and SNEGSKA (reference sequence). CDR3 sequence: CSATDDGYGYTF. The CDR3 DNA reads as TGCAGTGCTACCGATGATGGGTATGGCTACACCTTC.

This clonotype was picked up a small number of times. This chain uses TRBV12-3 or TRBV12-4 with TRBJ2-7, with D perhaps TRBD1 (6 bases). The CDR3 totals 14 residues. V was clipped by 2 bases and J by 5 bases, with 13 bases between them. The CDR3 DNA sequence: TGTGCCAGCAGTTTAAACAGGGTGGTCGACGAGCAGTACTTC. It yields the protein CASSLNRVVDEQYF.

This clonotype has more than one count but fewer than ten. The junction departs from germline at one end; a sequencing error may be responsible. V usage is TRBV12-3 or TRBV12-4 and J usage is TRBJ2-5; 7 bases align to TRBD2. The CDR3 runs to 12 residues. CDR3 sequence reads: CASSRGGGPWDF. CDR3 DNA: TGTGCCAGCAGTCGTGGGGGGGGACCCTGGGACTTC.

The chain joins TRBV5-1 to TRBJ1-2, with a weak D call TRBD1 (5 bases). V gave up 4 bases and J gave up 4 bases, with 14 bases separating them. This CDR3 is 14 amino acids long. Germline CDR1 is SGHRS and CDR2 is YFSETQ. The CDR3 spells CASSPLSGSYGYTF. In DNA form, the CDR3 reads TGCGCCAGCAGCCCTCTCTCAGGGTCCTATGGCTACACCTTC.

This clonotype was detected ten times or more. The rearrangement uses TRBV28 and TRBJ2-7; 13 nucleotides line up with TRBD2. The CDR3 sequence is 15 residues long. V lost 1 base, J lost 9 bases, and 6 bases stayed unmatched. Germline CDR1 MDHEN, CDR2 SYDVKM. This chain's CDR3 is CASSLYGLAGVGQYF. CDR3 in DNA: TGTGCCAGCAGTTTATACGGACTAGCGGGAGTAGGGCAGTACTTC.

The chain couples TRBV20-1 to TRBJ1-1; 8 nucleotides match TRBD1. Germline V gene sequence: CDR1 DFQATT, CDR2 SNEGSKA (reference sequence). The trim removed 6 bases at V and 1 base at J, leaving 4 bases unmatched. The CDR3 has 13 residues. The DNA of the CDR3 is TGCAGTGCCCCGGGACAGGCGAACACTGAAGCTTTCTTT. Protein sequence: CSAPGQANTEAFF.

This clonotype came up a few times. CDR3 nucleotide sequence: TGCGCCAGCAGTGCCTTTGCGGGGGGCCAAGAGACCCAGTACTTC. Protein product: CASSAFAGGQETQYF. V gene TRBV10-1 combines with J gene TRBJ2-5; 8 nucleotides align to TRBD2. There are 15 residues in the CDR3. Germline values: CDR1 WNHNN, CDR2 SYGVQD (reference sequence). With V trimmed by 4 bases and J by 1 base, 5 bases remained unmatched.

This clonotype was counted ten times or more. The V gene is TRBV5-1, the J gene TRBJ2-5; D possibly uses TRBD1 or TRBD2 (7 bases each). This CDR3 region has 15 residues. Between the trimmed V and J ends, which lost 4 bases and 2 bases, there was a span of 15 bases. The germline V gene encodes CDR1 SGHRS and CDR2 YFSETQ. CDR3 DNA: TGCGCCAGCAGCGGGGGGGGACAGCCTCAAGAGACCCAGTACTTC. Translation gives CASSGGGQPQETQYF.

This clonotype was found a few times. J is TRBJ2-7 and V is TRBV9; the D gene could be TRBD1 or TRBD2 (5 bases each). The CDR3 contains 14 residues. CDR1 and CDR2 from the germline V gene are SGDLS and YYNGEE. V lost 1 base and J lost 5, with 13 bases in between. CDR3 nucleotide sequence: TGTGCCAGCAGCGTAAGGGACGGGTCCGACGAGCAGTACTTC. It translates to CASSVRDGSDEQYF.

This clonotype has a count of ten or more. The chain joins TRBV5-1 to TRBJ2-7; 10 bases are shared with TRBD2. This CDR3 is 14 amino acids long. Germline V lookup: CDR1 SGHRS, CDR2 YFSETQ. J gave up 1 base and V 4 bases, and 2 bases lay outside the gene matches. The CDR3: CASSLAGESYEQYF. The CDR3 region has the DNA TGCGCCAGCAGCCTAGCGGGAGAGTCCTACGAGCAGTACTTC.

In its sample, this clonotype was seen a few times. The chain carries TRBV28 and TRBJ1-5; 10 bases align to TRBD1. Germline V gene sequence: CDR1 MDHEN, CDR2 SYDVKM. J gave up 6 bases and V 5 bases, and 7 bases lay outside the gene matches. The length of the CDR3 is 15 residues. DNA for the CDR3: TGTGCCAGCAGTCCCCGGACAGGGGGTACTCAGCCCCAGCATTTT. Residues: CASSPRTGGTQPQHF.

The chain uses TRBV20-1 and TRBJ2-5; 9 bases are a match to TRBD1. J gave up 4 bases and V 8 bases, and 11 bases lay outside the gene matches. The CDR3 spans 14 residues. Germline V gene lookup returns CDR1 DFQATT and CDR2 SNEGSKA (reference sequence). The CDR3 coding sequence is TGCAGTTCAGTAAACAGGGGGCGAAGAGAGACCCAGTACTTC. It translates to CSSVNRGRRETQYF.

The rearrangement joins TRBV20-1 to TRBJ2-5; no clear D. This CDR3 has 13 amino acids. The germline V and J ends were trimmed by 4 bases and 6 bases, with 15 bases remaining between them. Germline CDR1 and CDR2: DFQATT and SNEGSKA (reference sequence). The CDR3 spells CSAIFGQTKTQYF. The CDR3 region has the DNA TGCAGTGCTATATTCGGCCAGACAAAGACCCAGTACTTC.

CDR3 residues: CASSEPGRASSNEQFF. CDR3 in DNA: TGTGCCAGCAGTGAACCCGGACGGGCTTCTAGCAATGAGCAGTTCTTC. The chain combines TRBV25-1 with TRBJ2-1, with unresolved D. The CDR3 totals 16 residues. In germline, CDR1 is MGHDK, CDR2 SYGVNS. Trimming pared 2 bases from V and 6 bases from J, leaving 17 bases between.

The chain combines TRBV12-3 or TRBV12-4 with TRBJ2-7; possible D gene TRBD2, 6 bases. The CDR3 has 13 residues. The germline V and J ends were trimmed by 8 bases and 2 bases, with 13 bases remaining between them. The CDR3 DNA reads as TGTGCCAGCCGCGGGGAATGGGCCTACGAGCAGTACTTC. Translating it yields CASRGEWAYEQYF.

V is TRBV20-1 and J is TRBJ2-1; 10 nucleotides align to TRBD2. With 5 bases clipped from V and 0 bases from J, the junction kept 13 bases outside the gene matches. This CDR3 has 18 amino acids. Germline-derived CDR1 and CDR2 are DFQATT and SNEGSKA (reference sequence). CDR3 bases: TGCAGTGCTCTAGGAGCTAGCGGGAGCCCCGGCTCCTACAATGAGCAGTTCTTC. This translates into CSALGASGSPGSYNEQFF.

The rearrangement links TRBV29-1 to TRBJ2-5, with 7 positions matching TRBD1. CDR1 and CDR2 from the germline V gene are SQVTM and ANQGSEA. CDR3 size: 14 residues. V was pared by 7 bases and J by 5 bases, with 13 bases of the junction left unmatched. CDR3 region: CSAGHRGSVETQYF. The CDR3 DNA sequence: TGCAGCGCAGGGCACAGGGGATCCGTCGAGACCCAGTACTTC.

This clonotype was counted a few times. This chain joins TRBV5-1 and TRBJ1-6, with TRBD1 matching 9 bases. With V trimmed by 4 bases and J by 10 bases, 6 bases remained unmatched. Germline assignment: CDR1 SGHRS and CDR2 YFSETQ. This CDR3 is 14 amino acids long. The CDR3 region has the DNA TGCGCCAGCAGCGCGGGACAGGGTAACTCACCCCTCCACTTT. This codes for CASSAGQGNSPLHF. Combining the CDR3 with reference TRBV5-1 and TRBJ1-6 gives the whole variable domain KAGVTQTPRYLIKTRGQQVTLSCSPISGHRSVSWYQQTPGQGLQFLFEYFSETQRNKGNFPGRFSGRQFSNSRSEMNVSTLELGDSALYLCASSAGQGNSPLHFGNGTRLTVT.

This clonotype was observed at least ten times. In DNA form, the CDR3 reads TGCAGTGCTGGCGGAGTAGCCTCCTACAATGAGCAGTTCTTC. It translates to CSAGGVASYNEQFF. The chain couples TRBV20-1 to TRBJ2-1; D unresolved. The V end was cut by 5 bases, the J end by 0 bases, with 11 bases between. The length of the CDR3 is 14 residues. Germline V gene data show CDR1 as DFQATT and CDR2 as SNEGSKA (reference sequence).

This chain joins TRBV20-1 and TRBJ2-1; TRBD2 aligns across 9 bases. V was clipped by 6 bases and J by 8 bases; unmatched bases: 5. CDR1 is DFQATT, CDR2 SNEGSKA, per germline (reference sequence). The CDR3 is made up of 12 amino acids. The CDR3 spells CSARTSADEQFF. The CDR3 DNA reads as TGCAGTGCGCGGACTAGCGCGGATGAGCAGTTCTTC.

There are a few counts of this clonotype. This chain connects TRBV4-2 to TRBJ2-5, with a weak D call TRBD2 (6 bases). The CDR3 covers 14 residues. V lost 0 bases to trimming and J lost 7 bases, with 12 bases between them. CDR1 is LGHNA, CDR2 YNFKEQ, per germline. This CDR3 reads CASSQDPGEGTQYF. The CDR3 DNA reads as TGTGCCAGCAGCCAAGATCCGGGAGAAGGGACCCAGTACTTC.

This clonotype was seen a single time. V gene TRBV5-1 combines with J gene TRBJ2-2, with TRBD2 identical over 8 bases. Looked up from germline, CDR1 is SGHRS and CDR2 is YFSETQ. The junction had 8 bases not matched to a gene; V was cut back by 5 bases and J by 5 bases. This CDR3 region has 15 residues. CDR3 protein: CASRGAGVFTGELFF. The CDR3 nucleotides read TGCGCCAGCAGAGGAGCGGGGGTGTTTACCGGGGAGCTGTTTTTT.